One sample yielded the 32 T cell receptor beta chains listed below, sequenced in a study of Graves' ophthalmopathy and Graves' hyperthyroidism. The authors amplified TCR beta CDR3 regions from RNA transcripts. Following a first-round RT-PCR that used HTBI primers, a second-round multiplex PCR was carried out. MiXCR was run by TCRdb on the multiplex PCR reads, yielding one entry per CDR3 protein. Found here are fewer than 350,000 distinct CDR3 sequences, around a sixth of them singletons; the top ten hold 9% to 15%. Input material: peripheral blood. The receptor source for this set is an adult man with Graves' ophthalmopathy.

This clonotype was found many times. The chain recombines TRBV7-2 with TRBJ1-2, with D hard to call. The CDR3 is 12 residues long. V lost 5 bases to trimming and J lost 7 bases, with 11 bases between them. Germline assignment: CDR1 SGHTA and CDR2 FQGNSA. The CDR3 reads CASSILESGYTF. CDR3 sequence (DNA): TGTGCCAGCAGCATCCTGGAAAGTGGCTACACCTTC.

The genes are TRBV28 and TRBJ1-2; D is unresolved. Trimming took 6 bases from V and 2 from J, leaving 13 bases between them. Germline V gene data show CDR1 as MDHEN and CDR2 as SYDVKM. There are 14 residues in the CDR3. CDR3 in amino acids: CASRWNPPNYGYTF. The CDR3 DNA reads TGTGCCAGCAGATGGAATCCCCCGAACTATGGCTACACCTTC.

The chain links TRBV6-1 to TRBJ2-7; 8 nucleotides align to TRBD2. CDR1 and CDR2 (germline): MNHNS, SASEGT. Trimming cost V 5 bases and J 1 base; bases outside gene matches: 10. This CDR3 region has 16 residues. The CDR3 bases are TGTGCCAGCAGTCGGGGGGGGGGAAGGGGGTCCTACGAGCAGTACTTC. This gives the protein CASSRGGGRGSYEQYF.

The table lists this clonotype with many counts. The V gene is TRBV4-2, the J gene TRBJ1-3; possibly TRBD1 for D (6 bases). The CDR3 length is 15 residues. V shed 0 bases and J shed 5 bases, with 11 bases lying between them. Per germline, CDR1 LGHNA and CDR2 YNFKEQ. CDR3 in DNA: TGTGCCAGCAGCCAAGATAGGGGGACTCGAAACACCATATATTTT. This translates into CASSQDRGTRNTIYF.

This clonotype was picked up many times. The chain combines TRBV5-1 with TRBJ1-1; the D gene is possibly TRBD1 (5 bases). Per the germline V gene, CDR1 is SGHRS and CDR2 is YFSETQ. V was cut by 0 bases and J by 3 bases, with 12 bases left in between. This CDR3 contains 15 residues. The CDR3 sequence is CASSLDAGRYTEAFF. The CDR3 DNA reads as TGCGCCAGCAGCTTGGATGCGGGGCGATACACTGAAGCTTTCTTT.

This clonotype was seen at least ten times. This chain joins TRBV20-1 and TRBJ2-7; unclear D gene. The ends were cut back, 1 base at V and 0 bases at J, with 10 bases in the middle. Looked up from germline, CDR1 is DFQATT and CDR2 is SNEGSKA (reference sequence). The CDR3 length is 14 residues. CDR3 sequence: CSARGGSRSYEQYF. The CDR3 nucleotides are TGCAGTGCTAGAGGAGGCAGCCGCTCCTACGAGCAGTACTTC.

This clonotype was detected ten times or more. The V gene is TRBV6-2 or TRBV6-3, the J gene TRBJ2-7, with 10 bases matching TRBD2. V trimming: 7 bases; J trimming: 4 bases; junction bases outside the gene matches: 7. This CDR3 has 14 amino acids. Germline V gives CDR1 MNHEY, CDR2 SVGEGT. As DNA, the CDR3 is TGTGCCAGCAAAAGACTAGCGGGTACATACGAGCAGTACTTC. Its protein product is CASKRLAGTYEQYF.

This clonotype was picked up many times. This chain connects TRBV6-2 or TRBV6-3 to TRBJ2-4, with 7 bases matching TRBD1. This CDR3 contains 12 residues. With 6 bases clipped from V and 4 bases from J, the junction kept 0 bases outside the gene matches. Germline CDR1 and CDR2: MNHEY and SVGEGT. CDR3 in DNA: TGTGCCAGCAGGACAGGGAAAAACATTCAGTACTTC. It is translated as CASRTGKNIQYF.

The sample holds many counts of this clonotype. V usage is TRBV9 and J usage is TRBJ2-2; 10 nucleotides match TRBD2. Germline values: CDR1 SGDLS, CDR2 YYNGEE. V lost 0 bases, J lost 1 base, and 9 bases stayed unmatched. There are 19 residues in the CDR3. The CDR3: CASSVEPRSGRGNTGELFF. The DNA for the CDR3 is TGTGCCAGCAGCGTAGAACCGAGGAGCGGGAGGGGGAACACCGGGGAGCTGTTTTTT.

This clonotype was seen repeatedly, ten times or more. This sequence joins TRBV5-1 and TRBJ1-3; no clear D. This CDR3 region has 14 residues. Germline V gives CDR1 SGHRS, CDR2 YFSETQ. V was trimmed by 4 bases and J by 3 bases, leaving 11 bases between them. The CDR3 region has the DNA TGCGCCAGCAGCCGGACGGGAAATGGAAACACCATATATTTT. This sequence encodes CASSRTGNGNTIYF.

This clonotype occurred many times. The chain recombines TRBV3-1 with TRBJ2-7; either TRBD1 or TRBD2 may fit D (6 bases each). V gave up 2 bases and J gave up 6 bases, with 17 bases separating them. CDR3 length: 15 amino acids. Germline V gene data show CDR1 as LGHDT and CDR2 as YNNKEL (reference sequence). This chain's CDR3 is CASSQSTGAVREQYF. CDR3 sequence (DNA): TGTGCCAGCAGCCAATCAACGGGGGCTGTTCGCGAGCAGTACTTC.

Concerning this clonotype itself: Possible read error: a much larger clone is one base away. V gene TRBV28 combines with J gene TRBJ1-1; 7 bases agree with TRBD1. This CDR3 has 12 amino acids. V trimming: 8 bases; J trimming: 2 bases; junction bases outside the gene matches: 2. From germline, CDR1 is MDHEN and CDR2 SYDVKM. CDR3 in DNA: TGTGCCAGCCGGGACAGTAACACTGAAGCTTTCTTT. Its translation is CASRDSNTEAFF.

To note about this clonotype: One end of the junction does not line up with germline, which may come from a read error. The gene calls are TRBV3-1 and TRBJ2-2; tentatively, D is TRBD1 (6 bases). Germline V gene lookup returns CDR1 LGHDT and CDR2 YNNKEL (reference sequence). The CDR3 consists of 14 residues. The CDR3 region has the DNA TGTGCCAGCAGTCAAGGGGGTGCGGCCGGGGAGCTGTTTTTT. It translates to CASSQGGAAGELFF.

This clonotype was picked up a small number of times. The rearrangement uses TRBV18 and TRBJ2-7; a possible D gene is TRBD1 (6 bases). CDR3 length: 13 residues. V was shortened by 3 bases and J by 2 bases, with 8 bases between the two germline ends. The germline V gene encodes CDR1 KGHSH and CDR2 LQKENI. The DNA for the CDR3 is TGTGCCAGCTCACCTGGACAGCCCTACGAGCAGTACTTC. This codes for CASSPGQPYEQYF.

As to this clonotype: This may arise from a read error, as a much more abundant clone is one base away. This chain connects TRBV6-2 or TRBV6-3 to TRBJ1-6; 7 positions match TRBD1. The germline gives CDR1 MNHEY, CDR2 SVGEGT. The CDR3 extends over 17 amino acids. Here the CDR3 DNA reads TGTGCCAGCAGTTACCGCGCTTCTGACAGGGTTAATTCACCCCGCCACTTT. Amino acids: CASSYRASDRVNSPRHF.

This clonotype was seen many times. The chain joins TRBV7-9 to TRBJ2-7, with 7 positions matching TRBD2. Per the germline V gene, CDR1 is SEHNR and CDR2 is FQNEAQ (reference sequence). Trimming took 5 bases from V and 4 from J; bases not matched to a gene: 8. The CDR3 has 14 residues. This CDR3 is CASSRREGLYEQYF. CDR3 bases: TGTGCCAGCAGCCGTAGGGAGGGATTGTACGAGCAGTACTTC.

This clonotype was recorded at least ten times. This chain uses TRBV7-2 with TRBJ1-6; 7 bases match TRBD1. V lost 2 bases, J lost 3 bases, and 7 bases stayed unmatched. Germline lookup yields CDR1 SGHTA and CDR2 FQGNSA. This CDR3 contains 17 residues. The DNA for the CDR3 is TGTGCCAGCAGCTTACGTACCGGGACAGTCTATAATTCACCCCTCCACTTT. This gives the protein CASSLRTGTVYNSPLHF.

This clonotype was picked up many times. The V call is TRBV28, the J call TRBJ1-2; D unresolved. The V gene's germline CDR1 is MDHEN and CDR2 SYDVKM. V dropped 8 bases and J dropped 8 bases, with 21 bases sitting between them. This CDR3 is built from 14 residues. CDR3 residues: CASATESKFWGYTF. The CDR3 DNA sequence: TGTGCCAGCGCCACCGAGTCCAAGTTTTGGGGCTACACCTTC.

This clonotype was recorded at least ten times. The J gene is TRBJ2-7, the V gene TRBV6-5; 12 bases are shared with TRBD2. This CDR3 has 14 amino acids. Germline V lookup: CDR1 MNHEY, CDR2 SVGAGI. Germline trimming cut 4 bases from V and 5 bases from J; bases unmatched to any gene: 3. The CDR3 coding sequence is TGTGCCAGCAGTTCGACTAGCGGGAGCGACGAGCAGTACTTC. It translates to CASSSTSGSDEQYF.

The V and J genes are TRBV7-2 and TRBJ2-7; tentative D call: TRBD2 (5 bases). CDR1 is SGHTA and CDR2 is FQGNSA in the germline V gene. Trimming took 5 bases from V and 2 from J, leaving 10 bases between them. This CDR3 has 13 residues. The CDR3: CASSRGLAYEQYF. The CDR3 DNA reads as TGTGCCAGCAGCCGCGGACTGGCCTACGAGCAGTACTTC.

This clonotype came up many times. The chain links TRBV7-2 to TRBJ2-5; 9 positions agree with TRBD2. Trimming cost V 1 base and J 5 bases; bases outside gene matches: 8. CDR3 size: 16 residues. CDR1 SGHTA and CDR2 FQGNSA come from the germline V gene. As DNA, the CDR3 is TGTGCCAGCAGCTTAGGAGCGGGGGGTCTTACGGAGACCCAGTACTTC. This gives the protein CASSLGAGGLTETQYF.

This clonotype was seen ten or more times. The chain is built from TRBV20-1 and TRBJ2-7; possible D gene TRBD1, 6 bases. This CDR3 is 11 amino acids long. From germline, CDR1 is DFQATT and CDR2 SNEGSKA (reference sequence). Trimming shortened V by 6 bases and J by 6 bases, and 12 bases separated the two germline ends. The CDR3 loop is CSANRGTEQYF. The CDR3 nucleotides read TGCAGTGCAAATAGGGGGACCGAGCAGTACTTC.

This clonotype has at least ten counts. This may be a read error, as it is one base from a much larger clone. CDR3 coding DNA: TGTGCCGGCAGCGTCTCCTACGAGCAGTACTTC. This translates into CAGSVSYEQYF. The gene calls are TRBV11-2 and TRBJ2-7, with D unresolved. CDR1 SGHAT and CDR2 FQNNGV come from the germline V gene. This CDR3 has 11 residues.

The rearrangement joins TRBV6-1 to TRBJ1-2, with 12 bases lining up with TRBD1. V dropped 6 bases and J dropped 8; count of bases not matched to a gene: 7. In germline, CDR1 is MNHNS, CDR2 SASEGT. This CDR3 spans 14 amino acids. The CDR3 DNA is TGTGCCAGCAGAATGGGACAGGGGGCCAGGGGCTACACCTTC. Translation gives CASRMGQGARGYTF.

This chain links TRBV11-1 with TRBJ2-2, with D perhaps matching TRBD1 (5 bases). Trimming took off 3 bases at V and 4 bases at J, with 24 bases between the two ends. Per germline, CDR1 SGHAT and CDR2 FQDESV (reference sequence). This CDR3 is built from 19 residues. CDR3 DNA sequence: TGTGCCAGCAGCTTTTATATGTTCAGGGCGCCGCGAGGCACCGGGGAGCTGTTTTTT. Its translation: CASSFYMFRAPRGTGELFF.

This clonotype has at least ten counts. V and J are TRBV7-2 and TRBJ1-1; D is unclear. Germline V gives CDR1 SGHTA, CDR2 FQGNSA. This CDR3 comprises 14 residues. Trimming pared 5 bases from V and 1 base from J, leaving 11 bases between. This CDR3 is CASSPLNTNTEAFF. CDR3 nucleotide sequence: TGTGCCAGCAGCCCCTTGAACACGAACACTGAAGCTTTCTTT.

This clonotype was seen ten or more times. V usage is TRBV5-1 and J usage is TRBJ2-7; the match to TRBD2 covers 7 bases. Germline V gives CDR1 SGHRS, CDR2 YFSETQ. V lost 0 bases to trimming and J lost 5 bases; unmatched junction nucleotides: 8. This CDR3 has 15 residues. The CDR3 DNA reads as TGCGCCAGCAGCTTGGCCGGGAGGATTCCGAACGAGCAGTACTTC. Translation: CASSLAGRIPNEQYF.

This clonotype was detected many times. The V and J genes are TRBV27 and TRBJ1-2; D perhaps matches TRBD1 (5 bases). V gave up 4 bases and J gave up 4 bases, with 13 bases separating them. The CDR3 loop spans 14 amino acids. Germline CDR1 is MNHEY and CDR2 is SMNVEV (reference sequence). Written as DNA, the CDR3 is TGTGCCAGCAGTTACTCCAGGGCGGGCTATGGCTACACCTTC. It yields the protein CASSYSRAGYGYTF.

The chain employs TRBV28 and TRBJ1-2, with TRBD1 matching 8 bases. CDR3 length: 17 amino acids. Germline V lookup: CDR1 MDHEN, CDR2 SYDVKM. J was trimmed by 4 bases and V by 4 bases; bases with no gene match: 14. CDR3: CASSSTGQGIGIYGYTF. CDR3 DNA sequence: TGTGCCAGCAGTTCAACCGGACAGGGTATAGGGATCTATGGCTACACCTTC.

The table lists this clonotype with many counts. CDR3 protein: CASSALQTGRNSPLHF. CDR3 DNA sequence: TGTGCCAGCAGTGCTCTCCAGACAGGGCGTAATTCACCCCTCCACTTT. The J gene is TRBJ1-6, the V gene TRBV25-1; TRBD1 matches at 7 bases. The CDR3 has 16 residues. The germline gives CDR1 MGHDK, CDR2 SYGVNS. Unmatched junction bases numbered 9, after V lost 4 bases and J lost 6 bases.

The chain has TRBV28 and TRBJ2-2; maybe TRBD1 (5 bases). CDR1 MDHEN and CDR2 SYDVKM come from the germline V gene. The CDR3 has 15 amino acids. Deletions cut 3 bases from V and 0 bases from J, with 8 bases between. The CDR3 sequence: CASSLLRANTGELFF. CDR3 DNA: TGTGCCAGCAGTTTGCTCAGGGCGAACACCGGGGAGCTGTTTTTT. The whole variable domain, filled in from reference TRBV28 and TRBJ2-2, reads DVKVTQSSRYLVKRTGEKVFLECVQDMDHENMFWYRQDPGLGLRLIYFSYDVKMKEKGDIPEGYSVSREKKERFSLILESASTNQTSMYLCASSLLRANTGELFFGEGSRLTVL.

This clonotype was picked up many times. The chain links TRBV15 to TRBJ2-7; D is perhaps TRBD2 (7 bases). This CDR3 comprises 15 residues. V dropped 0 bases and J dropped 2 bases, with 11 bases sitting between them. The germline CDR1 and CDR2 sequences are LNHNV and YYDKDF (reference sequence). CDR3 DNA sequence: TGTGCCACCAGCAGAGATTCGGGGGGCACCTACGAGCAGTACTTC. It codes for CATSRDSGGTYEQYF.